Below, one T cell receptor beta chain is given with its context. The antigen remains undetermined. CDR1 SGHVS and CDR2 FNYEAQ come from the germline V gene. Trimming pared 1 base from V and 6 bases from J, leaving 9 bases between. The CDR3 covers 13 residues. This sample was taken from a study of read filtering for tumor transcriptome and immune sequencing. Study at large: Patients were some 16 male and 13 to 15 female, mean age approximately 70 years, range roughly 47 to 85. TCR-mapped reads were about 4.05 to 11 million with IR-seq versus about 80 to 1273 with RNA-seq.

From approximately 430 ng of RNA, a library with molecular barcoded alpha/delta and beta/gamma adaptors was made. MiXCR was run by TCRdb on the reads, yielding one entry per CDR3 protein. The data show 75,000 to 90,000 distinct CDR3 sequences, roughly an eighth seen once. Regarding the study as a whole: In IR-seq, single-read clonotypes were around four fifths of clonotypes but about 3.5% of reads.

The chain couples TRBV7-6 to TRBJ1-1, with TRBD1 as a possible D gene (5 bases). The receptor was isolated from a donor at least 40 years old with multiple myeloma. Input material: a population of CD138-negative cells sorted from bone marrow. CDR3: CASSLVGGAEAFF. In nucleotides, the CDR3 is TGTGCCAGCAGCTTAGTGGGGGGAGCTGAAGCTTTCTTT.